A selection of T cell receptor beta chains follows, all from one sample in a study of cytomegalovirus exposure and HLA in healthy donors. Clones were sequenced by immunoSEQ multiplex PCR, and TCRdb holds only the in-frame ones, with some missing. This table has over 120,000 clones, roughly 89% appearing once. The sample consisted of PBMCs. The receptors were sampled from a woman in her late teens or twenties in good health and CMV-seropositive. Each CDR3 is given with its conserved first and last residue. A D gene is named only where the DNA matches it firmly. Size is stated for part of the rows, as once, few or many counts, or as a class when the clone is expanded.

cdr3_aa	cdr3_nt	v_call	j_call	d_call	clone_size
CAIAGGSYNEQFF	TGTGCCATCGCGGGGGGGTCCTACAATGAGCAGTTCTTC	TRBV10-3	TRBJ2-1	TRBD2	.
CASSVAPVQTNTEAFF	TGTGCCAGCAGCGTAGCTCCGGTACAGACGAACACTGAAGCTTTCTTT	TRBV9	TRBJ1-1	.	.
CASSRTKDREGGYTF	TGTGCCAGCAGCCGAACGAAAGACAGGGAAGGGGGCTACACCTTC	TRBV7-9	TRBJ1-2	TRBD1	.
CASSESSNSRGYTF	TGTGCCAGCAGTGAATCGAGTAACTCTCGCGGCTACACCTTC	TRBV25-1	TRBJ1-2	.	.
CASSLETPGTGAYGYTF	TGCGCCAGCAGCTTGGAAACCCCCGGGACAGGGGCCTATGGCTACACCTTC	TRBV5-1	TRBJ1-2	TRBD1	.
CASKTGGLDTQYF	TGTGCCAGCAAGACAGGGGGCCTGGATACGCAGTATTTT	TRBV2	TRBJ2-3	TRBD1	.
CASRKDRDDFNSPLHF	TGTGCCAGCAGGAAGGACAGGGATGATTTTAATTCACCCCTCCACTTT	TRBV27	TRBJ1-6	TRBD1	.
CASSSLAVQETQYF	TGCGCCAGCAGCTCCTTAGCGGTTCAAGAGACCCAGTACTTC	TRBV5-1	TRBJ2-5	.	.
CASSEVSYEQYF	TGTGCCAGCAGTGAAGTGAGCTACGAGCAGTACTTC	TRBV6-1	TRBJ2-7	.	.
CAWSVLYSPSSYEQYF	TGTGCCTGGAGTGTACTATATAGCCCAAGCTCCTACGAGCAGTACTTC	TRBV30	TRBJ2-7	.	.
CASSIGQGQFYGYTF	TGTGCCAGTAGTATTGGGCAGGGACAGTTCTATGGCTACACCTTC	TRBV19	TRBJ1-2	TRBD1	.
CASSSLGQYSNQPQHF	TGTGCCAGTAGTTCCCTGGGACAGTATAGCAATCAGCCCCAGCATTTT	TRBV19	TRBJ1-5	TRBD1	few
CASSESDGSTEAFF	TGTGCCAGCAGTGAAAGCGACGGGAGCACTGAAGCTTTCTTT	TRBV6-1	TRBJ1-1	.	.
CASSYIQGTDGYTF	TGTGCCAGCAGTTACATTCAGGGGACAGATGGCTACACCTTC	TRBV6-5	TRBJ1-2	TRBD1	.
CASGLVLSAGGLDPTDTQYF	TGTGCTAGTGGTTTGGTACTGTCGGCAGGGGGACTGGACCCGACGGATACGCAGTATTTT	TRBV12-5	TRBJ2-3	.	.
CASSYAAGLADEQYF	TGCGCCAGCAGCTATGCTGCGGGACTAGCCGACGAGCAGTACTTC	TRBV5-1	TRBJ2-7	TRBD2	.
CASSRDRDYEQYF	TGCGCCAGCAGCCGAGACCGGGACTACGAGCAGTACTTC	TRBV4-1	TRBJ2-7	.	.
CASSVGGDSATEAFF	TGTGCCAGCAGCGTAGGGGGGGACTCGGCCACTGAAGCTTTCTTT	TRBV9	TRBJ1-1	.	.
CASSLGLGSNSYEQYF	TGTGCCAGCAGCTTAGGGCTAGGCAGCAATTCCTACGAGCAGTACTTC	TRBV7-4	TRBJ2-7	.	.
CASSSRTGTTNEKLFF	TGTGCCAGCTCATCCCGGACAGGGACGACTAATGAAAAACTGTTTTTT	TRBV18	TRBJ1-4	TRBD1	.
CASSVDRNTGELFF	TGTGCCAGCAGTGTGGACAGGAACACCGGGGAGCTGTTTTTT	TRBV6-4	TRBJ2-2	.	once
CASRARGTLHF	TGTGCCAGCAGGGCAAGGGGGACCCTCCACTTT	TRBV6-5	TRBJ1-6	.	.
CASSQEGGYEQYF	TGTGCCAGCAGCCAAGAAGGGGGCTACGAGCAGTACTTC	TRBV4-2	TRBJ2-7	.	.
CASSLYRDEETQYF	TGTGCCAGCAGCTTATACAGGGACGAAGAGACCCAGTACTTC	TRBV7-9	TRBJ2-5	.	.
CASSSTGFNQPQHF	TGTGCCAGCAGTTCGACAGGGTTCAATCAGCCCCAGCATTTT	TRBV28	TRBJ1-5	TRBD1	.
CASSSGQNNSPLHF	TGTGCCAGCAGCTCGGGACAGAATAATTCACCCCTCCACTTT	TRBV7-9	TRBJ1-6	TRBD1	.
CASSDVVVPGELFF	TGTGCCAGCAGTGACGTCGTTGTCCCCGGGGAGCTGTTTTTT	TRBV6-4	TRBJ2-2	.	.
CASSPTGGNQPQHF	TGCGCCAGCAGCCCGACAGGTGGCAATCAGCCCCAGCATTTT	TRBV4-3	TRBJ1-5	.	.
CASSLEGSRSYGYTF	TGTGCCAGCAGCTTAGAGGGATCCCGGAGCTATGGCTACACCTTC	TRBV12-1	TRBJ1-2	.	.
CASSSDSLEQYF	TGTGCCAGCAGCTCGGACTCCCTCGAGCAGTACTTC	TRBV28	TRBJ2-7	.	few
CASSEASGMVNEQFF	TGTGCCAGCAGTGAAGCAAGCGGGATGGTCAATGAGCAGTTCTTC	TRBV2	TRBJ2-1	TRBD2	.
CASSHPTSSFWGNEQFF	TGCGCCAGCAGTCATCCGACTAGCTCCTTTTGGGGCAATGAGCAGTTCTTC	TRBV23-1	TRBJ2-1	TRBD2	.
CASSLVSGSSGANVLTF	TGTGCCAGCAGCTTAGTGTCTGGGAGCTCTGGGGCCAACGTCCTGACTTTC	TRBV13	TRBJ2-6	.	once
CASSLGQGGVETQYF	TGTGCCAGCAGCTTGGGACAGGGAGGGGTGGAGACCCAGTACTTC	TRBV6-6	TRBJ2-5	TRBD1	.
CASSEGDSLSQPQHF	TGTGCCAGCAGCGAGGGGGACAGTCTCAGTCAGCCCCAGCATTTT	TRBV9	TRBJ1-5	TRBD1	.
CASSLSSGGYEQYF	TGTGCCAGCAGTCTCTCTAGCGGGGGCTACGAGCAGTACTTC	TRBV28	TRBJ2-7	TRBD2	.
CASTSSGTGPGIQYF	TGTGCCAGCACCTCGTCAGGGACAGGGCCGGGCATTCAGTACTTC	TRBV27	TRBJ2-4	TRBD1	.
CASGGLGGSNQPQHF	TGTGCCAGCGGTGGATTAGGGGGTAGCAATCAGCCCCAGCATTTT	TRBV27	TRBJ1-5	.	.
CASSLVSGGSYNEQFF	TGTGCCAGCAGCTTAGTTAGCGGGGGCTCCTACAATGAGCAGTTCTTC	TRBV7-3	TRBJ2-1	TRBD2	.
CASRQGVGTGELFF	TGTGCCAGCCGACAAGGGGTCGGGACCGGGGAGCTGTTTTTT	TRBV6-1	TRBJ2-2	.	.
CASSVAGGPVDEQFF	TGTGCCAGCAGCGTAGCGGGGGGGCCCGTGGATGAGCAGTTCTTC	TRBV9	TRBJ2-1	TRBD2	few
CASSPRAGGYYNEQFF	TGTGCCAGCAGCCCTCGGGCGGGGGGCTACTACAATGAGCAGTTCTTC	TRBV7-2	TRBJ2-1	TRBD2	.
CASSFGHYYEQYF	TGTGCCAGCAGTTTCGGACACTACTACGAGCAGTACTTC	TRBV28	TRBJ2-7	.	.
CASSLSAGANTGELFF	TGTGCCAGCAGTTTATCGGCGGGGGCGAACACCGGGGAGCTGTTTTTT	TRBV28	TRBJ2-2	TRBD2	once
CAIMGTSGGAYNEQFF	TGTGCCATCATGGGGACTAGCGGGGGGGCCTACAATGAGCAGTTCTTC	TRBV10-3	TRBJ2-1	TRBD2	.
CASRSERGAVYEQYF	TGTGCCAGCAGGTCTGAGCGGGGGGCCGTCTACGAGCAGTACTTC	TRBV7-8	TRBJ2-7	TRBD2	.
CASLRGLSTYEQYF	TGTGCCAGCTTGAGAGGACTGTCGACCTACGAGCAGTACTTC	TRBV6-1	TRBJ2-7	.	few
CAISEGGQGFGAFF	TGTGCCATCAGTGAGGGCGGACAGGGTTTTGGAGCTTTCTTT	TRBV10-3	TRBJ1-1	TRBD1	.
CASIPTGVNTEAFF	TGTGCCAGCATTCCAACAGGTGTGAACACTGAAGCTTTCTTT	TRBV6-6	TRBJ1-1	.	.
CASSIPGGGAGETQYF	TGTGCCAGCAGCATACCTGGCGGGGGGGCCGGGGAGACCCAGTACTTC	TRBV11-2	TRBJ2-5	TRBD2	.
CASSHPQGLQGYTF	TGCGCCAGCAGCCACCCACAGGGTTTGCAGGGCTACACCTTC	TRBV4-1	TRBJ1-2	.	once
CASSFGGRGNEQFF	TGTGCCAGCAGCTTTGGCGGGCGGGGCAATGAGCAGTTCTTC	TRBV12-1	TRBJ2-1	.	.
CASSLAGGKTEAFF	TGTGCCAGCAGCTTGGCTGGGGGGAAGACTGAAGCTTTCTTT	TRBV5-4	TRBJ1-1	.	.
CASSGGTSGGAFQETQYF	TGTGCCAGCAGCGGCGGGACTAGCGGGGGGGCCTTCCAAGAGACCCAGTACTTC	TRBV5-4	TRBJ2-5	TRBD2	.
CASSVRQGYGYTF	TGTGCCAGCAGCGTCCGACAGGGCTATGGCTACACCTTC	TRBV7-2	TRBJ1-2	TRBD1	once
CASSRTGSVGYTF	TGTGCCAGCAGTCGGACAGGTTCGGTGGGCTACACCTTC	TRBV6-5	TRBJ1-2	TRBD1	.
CASSAEAGVRSYNEQFF	TGTGCCAGCAGTGCGGAAGCGGGGGTCCGCTCCTACAATGAGCAGTTCTTC	TRBV6-1	TRBJ2-1	TRBD2	once
CASSTRPTTGLNTEAFF	TGTGCCAGCAGCACCCGCCCGACGACAGGTTTGAACACTGAAGCTTTCTTT	TRBV7-8	TRBJ1-1	.	once
CASRRPGGGETQYF	TGCGCCAGCAGACGACCTGGCGGGGGAGAGACCCAGTACTTC	TRBV5-1	TRBJ2-5	TRBD2	.